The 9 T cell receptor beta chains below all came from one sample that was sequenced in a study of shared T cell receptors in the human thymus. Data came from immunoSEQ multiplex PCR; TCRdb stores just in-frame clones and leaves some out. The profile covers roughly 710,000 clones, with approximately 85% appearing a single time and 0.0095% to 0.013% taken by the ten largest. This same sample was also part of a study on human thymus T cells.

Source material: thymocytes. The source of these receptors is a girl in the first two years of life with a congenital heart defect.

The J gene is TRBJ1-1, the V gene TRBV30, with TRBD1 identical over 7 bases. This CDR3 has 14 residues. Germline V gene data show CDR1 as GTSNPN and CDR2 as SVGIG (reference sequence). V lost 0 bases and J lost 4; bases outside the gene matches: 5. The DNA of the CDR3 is TGTGCCTGGAGTGTACAGGGGTTCGGCACTGAAGCTTTCTTT. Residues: CAWSVQGFGTEAFF.

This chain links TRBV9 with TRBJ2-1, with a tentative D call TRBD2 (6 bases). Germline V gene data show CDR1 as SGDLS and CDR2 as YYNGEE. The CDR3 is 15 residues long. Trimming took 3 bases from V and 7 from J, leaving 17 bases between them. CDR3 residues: CASSGGDAWGNEQFF. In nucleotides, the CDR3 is TGTGCCAGCAGCGGGGGGGACGCTTGGGGAAATGAGCAGTTCTTC.

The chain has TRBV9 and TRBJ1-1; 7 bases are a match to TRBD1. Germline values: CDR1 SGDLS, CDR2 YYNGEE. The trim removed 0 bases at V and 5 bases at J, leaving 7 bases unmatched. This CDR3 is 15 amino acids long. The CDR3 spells CASSVEQGIGTEAFF. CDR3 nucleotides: TGTGCCAGCAGCGTAGAACAGGGGATCGGGACTGAAGCTTTCTTT.

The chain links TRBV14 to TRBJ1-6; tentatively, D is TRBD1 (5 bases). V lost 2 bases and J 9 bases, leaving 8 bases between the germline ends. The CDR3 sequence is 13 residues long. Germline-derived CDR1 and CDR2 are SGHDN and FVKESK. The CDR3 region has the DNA TGTGCCAGCAGCCAAACCGGGGGTTCACCCCTCCACTTT. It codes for CASSQTGGSPLHF.

CDR3 DNA sequence: TGCAGTGCCCATAACACTGAAGCTTTCTTT. Translated, it gives CSAHNTEAFF. This chain links TRBV20-1 with TRBJ1-1; D is ambiguous. Germline loops: CDR1 DFQATT, CDR2 SNEGSKA (reference sequence). V gave up 6 bases and J gave up 2 bases, with 4 bases separating them. This CDR3 comprises 10 residues.

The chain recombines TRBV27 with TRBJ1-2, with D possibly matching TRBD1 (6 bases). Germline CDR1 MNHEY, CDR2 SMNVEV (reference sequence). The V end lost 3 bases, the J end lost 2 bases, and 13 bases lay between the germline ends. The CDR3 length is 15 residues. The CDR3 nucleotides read TGTGCCAGCAGTTTCGTAGGACAGATAAACTATGGCTACACCTTC. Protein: CASSFVGQINYGYTF.

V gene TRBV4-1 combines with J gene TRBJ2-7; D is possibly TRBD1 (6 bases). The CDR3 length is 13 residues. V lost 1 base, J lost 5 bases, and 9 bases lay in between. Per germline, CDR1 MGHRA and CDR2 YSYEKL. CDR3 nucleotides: TGCGCCAGCAGCCAAGGGTACAGGGACGAGCAGTACTTC. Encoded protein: CASSQGYRDEQYF.

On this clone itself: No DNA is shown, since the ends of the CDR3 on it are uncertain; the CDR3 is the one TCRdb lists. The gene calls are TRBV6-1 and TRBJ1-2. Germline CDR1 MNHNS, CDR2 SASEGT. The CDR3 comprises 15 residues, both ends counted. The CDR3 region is CASSTSGGINYGYTF.

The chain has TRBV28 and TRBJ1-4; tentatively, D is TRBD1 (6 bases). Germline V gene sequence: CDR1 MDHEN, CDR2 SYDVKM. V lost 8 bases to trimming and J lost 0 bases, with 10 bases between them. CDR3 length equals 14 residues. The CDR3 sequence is CASREGATNEKLFF. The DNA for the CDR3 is TGTGCCAGCCGGGAGGGGGCAACTAATGAAAAACTGTTTTTT.